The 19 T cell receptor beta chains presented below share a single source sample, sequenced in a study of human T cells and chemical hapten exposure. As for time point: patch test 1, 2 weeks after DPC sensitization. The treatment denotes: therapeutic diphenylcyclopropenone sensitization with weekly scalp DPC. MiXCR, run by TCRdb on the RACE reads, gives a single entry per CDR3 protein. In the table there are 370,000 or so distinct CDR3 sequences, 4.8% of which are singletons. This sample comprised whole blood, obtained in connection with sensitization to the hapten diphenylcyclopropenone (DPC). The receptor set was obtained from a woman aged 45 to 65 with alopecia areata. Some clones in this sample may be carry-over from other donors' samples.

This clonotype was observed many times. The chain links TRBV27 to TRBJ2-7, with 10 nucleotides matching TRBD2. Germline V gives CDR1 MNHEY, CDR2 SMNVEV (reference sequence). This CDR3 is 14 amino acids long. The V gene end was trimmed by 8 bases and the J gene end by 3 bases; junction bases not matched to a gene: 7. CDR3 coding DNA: TGTGCCAGCGGAGGGACTAGCGAGAACTACGAGCAGTACTTC. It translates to CASGGTSENYEQYF.

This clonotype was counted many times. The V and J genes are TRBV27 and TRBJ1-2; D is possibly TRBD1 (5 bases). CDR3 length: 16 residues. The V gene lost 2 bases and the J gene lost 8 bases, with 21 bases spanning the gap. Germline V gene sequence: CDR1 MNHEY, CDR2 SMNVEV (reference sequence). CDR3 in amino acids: CASSLSAGRLIYGYTF. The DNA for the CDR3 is TGTGCCAGCAGTTTAAGTGCAGGGCGCTTGATCTACGGCTACACCTTC.

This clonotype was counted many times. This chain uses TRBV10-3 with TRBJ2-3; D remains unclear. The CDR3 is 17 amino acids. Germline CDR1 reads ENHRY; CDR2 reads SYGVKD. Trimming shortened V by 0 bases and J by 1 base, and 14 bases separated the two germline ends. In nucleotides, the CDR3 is TGTGCCATCAGTGAGTCGAGGCAGAACTCCCGCACAGATACGCAGTATTTT. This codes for CAISESRQNSRTDTQYF.

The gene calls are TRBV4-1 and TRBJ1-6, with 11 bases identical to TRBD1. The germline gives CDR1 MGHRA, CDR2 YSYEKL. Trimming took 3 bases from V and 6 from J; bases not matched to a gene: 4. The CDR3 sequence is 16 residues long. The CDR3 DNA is TGCGCCAGCAGCCAGCCGGGACAGGGGGTTAATTCACCCCTCCACTTT. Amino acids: CASSQPGQGVNSPLHF.

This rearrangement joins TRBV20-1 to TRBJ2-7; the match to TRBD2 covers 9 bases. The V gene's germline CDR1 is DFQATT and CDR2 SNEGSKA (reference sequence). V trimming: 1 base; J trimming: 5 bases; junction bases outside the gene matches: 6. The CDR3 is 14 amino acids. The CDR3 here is CSARGIAGDNEQYF. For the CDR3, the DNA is TGCAGTGCTAGAGGGATAGCGGGGGATAACGAGCAGTACTTC.

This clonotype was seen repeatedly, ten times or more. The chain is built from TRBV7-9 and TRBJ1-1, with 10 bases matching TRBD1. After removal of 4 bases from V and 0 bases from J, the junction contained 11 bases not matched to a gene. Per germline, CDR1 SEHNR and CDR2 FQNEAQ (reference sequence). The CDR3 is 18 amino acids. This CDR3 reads CASSSRGTGDYMNTEAFF. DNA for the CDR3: TGTGCCAGCAGCTCACGGGGGACAGGGGACTATATGAACACTGAAGCTTTCTTT. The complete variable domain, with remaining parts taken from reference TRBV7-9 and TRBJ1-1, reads DTGVSQNPRHKITKRGQNVTFRCDPISEHNRLYWYRQTLGQGPEFLTYFQNEAQLEKSRLLSDRFSAERPKGSFSTLEIQRTEQGDSAMYLCASSSRGTGDYMNTEAFFGQGTRLTVV.

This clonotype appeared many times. DNA of the CDR3: TGTGCCAGCAGTCCCCTCGGGGACCATGGCTACACCTTC. Translated, it gives CASSPLGDHGYTF. The rearrangement uses TRBV25-1 and TRBJ1-2; TRBD1 is a possible D gene (5 bases). Trimming left V 5 bases short and J 6 bases short, with 13 bases between. The CDR3 extends over 13 amino acids. From germline, CDR1 is MGHDK and CDR2 SYGVNS.

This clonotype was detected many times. DNA for the CDR3: TGTGCCAGCAGCTTAGTCCAGGGGGCTCAATCACCCCTCCACTTT. Protein: CASSLVQGAQSPLHF. This chain links TRBV7-2 with TRBJ1-6; 8 nucleotides line up with TRBD1. The germline V gene has CDR1 SGHTA and CDR2 FQGNSA. V lost 1 base and J lost 10; bases outside the gene matches: 6. This CDR3 has 15 amino acids.

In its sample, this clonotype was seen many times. The CDR3 DNA reads TGTGCCAGCAGTCGGGGACAGGGGAATAGCAATCAGCCCCAGCATTTT. This translates into CASSRGQGNSNQPQHF. The chain uses TRBV12-3 or TRBV12-4 and TRBJ1-5; 10 bases are a match to TRBD1. The J segment lost 0 bases and the V segment lost 5 bases, leaving 4 bases of the junction unmatched. This CDR3 region has 16 residues.

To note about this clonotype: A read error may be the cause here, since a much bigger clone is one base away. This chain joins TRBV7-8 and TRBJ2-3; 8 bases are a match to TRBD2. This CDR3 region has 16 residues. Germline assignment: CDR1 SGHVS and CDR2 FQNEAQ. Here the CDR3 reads CATSLGAGARTDTQYF. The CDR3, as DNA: TGTGCCACCAGCTTAGGAGCGGGAGCGCGCACAGATACGCAGTATTTT.

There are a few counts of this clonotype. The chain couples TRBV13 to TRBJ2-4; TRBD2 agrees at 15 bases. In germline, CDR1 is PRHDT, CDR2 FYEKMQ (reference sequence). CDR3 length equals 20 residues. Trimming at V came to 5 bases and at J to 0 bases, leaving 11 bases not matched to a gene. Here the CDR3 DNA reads TGTGCCAGCAGCATATGGGGACTAGCGGGAGGAGAGGAAGCCAAAAACATTCAGTACTTC. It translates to CASSIWGLAGGEEAKNIQYF.

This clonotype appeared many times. CDR3 amino acids: CASSPRLAGEAGELFF. The DNA for the CDR3 is TGTGCCAGCAGCCCCCGACTAGCGGGGGAGGCCGGGGAGCTGTTTTTT. V and J are TRBV11-3 and TRBJ2-2, with 12 bases identical to TRBD2. Trimming removed 5 bases from V and 6 bases from J; junction bases left unmatched: 7. CDR1 and CDR2 (germline): SGHNT, YENEEA. The CDR3 is made up of 16 amino acids.

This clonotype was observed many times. The CDR3 bases are TGCAGCGTTGTCTCCAGCGCAGGCGCTTTCTTT. This encodes CSVVSSAGAFF. The chain carries TRBV29-1 and TRBJ1-1; no reliable D call. V was pared by 4 bases and J by 11 bases, with 14 bases between. CDR3 length: 11 residues. Germline V lookup: CDR1 SQVTM, CDR2 ANQGSEA.

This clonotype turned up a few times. The CDR3 sequence is CASSLEPTNEKLFF. The DNA for the CDR3 is TGCGCCAGCAGCTTGGAACCAACTAATGAAAAACTGTTTTTT. The V call is TRBV5-1, the J call TRBJ1-4; no firm D call. The V and J ends lost 0 bases and 0 bases respectively, with 3 bases between them. Per germline, CDR1 SGHRS and CDR2 YFSETQ. This CDR3 contains 14 residues.

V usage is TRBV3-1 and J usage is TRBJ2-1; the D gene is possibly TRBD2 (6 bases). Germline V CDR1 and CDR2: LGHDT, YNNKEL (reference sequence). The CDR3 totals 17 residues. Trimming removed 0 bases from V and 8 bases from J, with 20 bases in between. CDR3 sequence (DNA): TGTGCCAGCAGCCAAGATAGTGGCCGAGGAGGGGACCATGAGCAGTTCTTC. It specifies CASSQDSGRGGDHEQFF.

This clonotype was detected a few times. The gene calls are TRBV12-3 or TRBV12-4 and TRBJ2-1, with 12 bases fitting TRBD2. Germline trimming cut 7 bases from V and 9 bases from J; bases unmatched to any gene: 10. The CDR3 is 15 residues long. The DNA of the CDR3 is TGTGCCAGCATCAAAACTAGCGGGGGGTTCAGTGAGCAGTTCTTC. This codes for CASIKTSGGFSEQFF.

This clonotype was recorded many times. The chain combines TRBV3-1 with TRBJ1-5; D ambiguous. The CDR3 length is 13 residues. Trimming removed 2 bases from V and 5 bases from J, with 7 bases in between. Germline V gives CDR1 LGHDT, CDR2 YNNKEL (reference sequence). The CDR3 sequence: CASSQSGDQPQHF. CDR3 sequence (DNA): TGTGCCAGCAGCCAATCCGGGGATCAGCCCCAGCATTTT.

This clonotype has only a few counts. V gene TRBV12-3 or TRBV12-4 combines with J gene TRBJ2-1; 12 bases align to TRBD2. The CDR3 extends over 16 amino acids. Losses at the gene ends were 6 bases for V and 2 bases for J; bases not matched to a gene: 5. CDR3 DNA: TGTGCCAGCAGCTACCCTAGCGGGAGGGCCTACAATGAGCAGTTCTTC. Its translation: CASSYPSGRAYNEQFF.

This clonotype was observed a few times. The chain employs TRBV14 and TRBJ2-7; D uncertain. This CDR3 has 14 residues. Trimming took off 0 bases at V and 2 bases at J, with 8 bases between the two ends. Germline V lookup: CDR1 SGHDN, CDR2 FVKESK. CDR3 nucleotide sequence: TGTGCCAGCAGCCAAGAGTCACCAGCCTACGAGCAGTACTTC. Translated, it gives CASSQESPAYEQYF.